This is a list of T cell receptor beta chains from one sample in a study of blood T cells in healthy people across ages. TCRdb recomputed calls from the 5' RACE reads with MiXCR, one row per CDR3 protein. The data contain approximately 880,000 distinct CDR3 sequences, about 44% of them singletons. Sequencing was performed on blood. These receptors were obtained from a man younger than 40 in good health. Each CDR3 is given with its conserved first and last residue. Each record gives: clone size, J gene, V gene, CDR3 protein. Clone size is given for some rows only: seen once, a few or many times, or a class if the clone is expanded.

>NA|TRBJ2-5|TRBV13
CASSLTTDEQYF
>once|TRBJ2-1|TRBV14
CASRRTSGVGNEQFF
>once|TRBJ1-1|TRBV28
CASQRGMNTEAFF
>few|TRBJ2-5|TRBV5-6
CASSSPPQETQYF
>few|TRBJ2-4|TRBV12-3/TRBV12-4
CASSFSRDIQYF
>NA|TRBJ1-5|TRBV20-1
CSALEGVDQHF
>NA|TRBJ2-7|TRBV6-5
CASSYQTGLGYEQYF
>NA|TRBJ2-5|TRBV4-2
CASSQVYTGGEQETQYF
>NA|TRBJ2-1|TRBV11-2
CASSLPSGVKNEQFF
>NA|TRBJ1-4|TRBV6-5
CASRRQGVPEKLFF
>NA|TRBJ2-1|TRBV6-5
CASSSPGRGKNEQFF
>few|TRBJ2-7|TRBV12-3/TRBV12-4
CASQFRPGSRSDESSYEQYF
>NA|TRBJ2-3|TRBV7-2
CASTLMGGDTDTQYF
>NA|TRBJ2-3|TRBV10-3
CAIGTLAGSSTDTQYF
>NA|TRBJ2-3|TRBV5-5
CASGLRVPGLPQYF
>NA|TRBJ1-2|TRBV5-1
CASSLGQSYTF
>NA|TRBJ1-1|TRBV20-1
CSARSTVNTEAFF
>NA|TRBJ2-5|TRBV20-1
CSARQGETQYF
>NA|TRBJ1-5|TRBV6-6
CASILQGDQPQHF
>NA|TRBJ1-1|TRBV6-5
CASRTQQGTGTEAFF
>NA|TRBJ2-5|TRBV6-1
CASSEARGGKETQYF
>NA|TRBJ1-2|TRBV6-5
CASRRDTNGYTF
>NA|TRBJ2-7|TRBV12-3/TRBV12-4
CASSLGAGPRIYEQYF
>NA|TRBJ2-1|TRBV20-1
CSAPAGQGDNEQFF
>few|TRBJ2-5|TRBV5-1
CASSPLAGIQETQYF
>NA|TRBJ1-1|TRBV6-6
CASSYPGQGNTEAFF
>NA|TRBJ2-1|TRBV5-6
CASSLTSGVVNEQFF
>few|TRBJ2-3|TRBV14
CASSRRSPDTQYF
>few|NA|TRBV20-1
CSANRQGRYEQYF
>NA|TRBJ2-3|TRBV5-1
CASNQGQGPTDTQYF
>few|TRBJ2-1|TRBV21-1
CASSKVDGGAFEQFF
>few|TRBJ2-1|TRBV21-1
CASSKAQVYRQNEQFF
>NA|TRBJ1-5|TRBV7-9
CASSSSGSGTGNQPQHF
>NA|NA|TRBV28
CASALIYEQYF
>NA|TRBJ2-7|TRBV29-1
CSALPAGERYEQYF
>few|TRBJ1-1|TRBV7-2
CASSRNRLMNTEAFF
>NA|TRBJ2-5|TRBV15
CATSTYPGPLETQYF
>once|TRBJ1-1|TRBV29-1
CSSWGGTEAFF
>NA|NA|TRBV15
CATSRVIGEDNEQYF
>few|TRBJ2-4|TRBV11-2
CASSPAGTKNIQYF
>few|TRBJ2-1|TRBV25-1
CASRETGSYNEQFF
>NA|TRBJ2-1|TRBV5-1
CASSLVRDRSNEQFF